The 22 T cell receptor beta chains listed next were all sequenced from one sample in a study of T cell repertoires in cytomegalovirus infection. TCRdb re-called the reads with MiXCR, one entry per CDR3 protein. The sample lists around 490,000 distinct CDR3 sequences; roughly 29% were seen once. The sequenced material came from PBMCs. Receptor source: a human donor in good health (CMV status not recorded). Some clones in this sample may be carry-over from other donors' samples.

Comments on this clonotype: The junction does not match germline at one end; this may be a read error. The chain carries TRBV20-1 and TRBJ2-3; a possible D gene is TRBD2 (6 bases). Germline V gives CDR1 DFQATT, CDR2 SNEGSKA (reference sequence). The CDR3 is 11 residues long. As DNA, the CDR3 is TGCAGTGCCAGAGAGGGAGGAACGCAGTATTTT. Its protein is CSAREGGTQYF.

This clonotype was detected many times. V is TRBV7-2 and J is TRBJ1-2, with D tentatively TRBD1 (5 bases). The CDR3 covers 14 residues. Trimming took 3 bases from V and 2 from J, leaving 10 bases between them. Germline values: CDR1 SGHTA, CDR2 FQGNSA. The CDR3 region is CASSFRDSNYGYTF. In nucleotides, the CDR3 is TGTGCCAGCAGCTTCCGGGACTCAAACTATGGCTACACCTTC.

J is TRBJ1-2 and V is TRBV4-3; a weak D match, TRBD1 (5 bases). Germline CDR1 reads LGHNA; CDR2 reads YSLEER. Trimming removed 2 bases from V and 2 bases from J, with 9 bases in between. The CDR3 runs to 14 residues. CDR3 sequence (DNA): TGCGCCAGCAGCCAACAGGACATGAACTATGGCTACACCTTC. This sequence encodes CASSQQDMNYGYTF.

The gene calls are TRBV5-4 and TRBJ1-2; 9 bases match TRBD1. CDR3 length: 15 residues. Germline-derived CDR1 and CDR2 are SGHNT and YYREEE (reference sequence). V trimming: 3 bases; J trimming: 6 bases; junction bases outside the gene matches: 9. The CDR3: CASSSERQGEHGYTF. The CDR3 nucleotides read TGTGCCAGCAGCTCGGAAAGACAGGGGGAGCATGGCTACACCTTC.

The chain couples TRBV12-3 or TRBV12-4 to TRBJ2-4; D is uncertain. V was cut by 6 bases and J by 0 bases, with 9 bases left in between. The CDR3 totals 14 residues. CDR3: CASSLTPAKNIQYF. The CDR3 region has the DNA TGTGCCAGCAGCCTGACCCCAGCCAAAAACATTCAGTACTTC.

The sample holds a few counts of this clonotype. The chain recombines TRBV14 with TRBJ2-1; TRBD2 matches 8 bases. In germline, CDR1 is SGHDN, CDR2 FVKESK. Trimming at V came to 4 bases and at J to 9 bases, leaving 5 bases not matched to a gene. The CDR3 is made up of 13 amino acids. CDR3 protein: CASSRGLVFEQFF. Here the CDR3 DNA reads TGTGCCAGCAGCCGGGGACTAGTGTTTGAGCAGTTCTTC.

A few counts support this clonotype. The chain joins TRBV6-2 or TRBV6-3 to TRBJ1-5; tentatively, D is TRBD1 (6 bases). In germline, CDR1 is MNHEY, CDR2 SVGEGT. CDR3 length: 14 residues. Trimming removed 5 bases at V and 3 bases at J, with 11 bases between. The CDR3 is CASSPDRYNQPQHF. DNA for the CDR3: TGTGCCAGCAGTCCCGACAGGTACAATCAGCCCCAGCATTTT.

The sample holds a few counts of this clonotype. The gene calls are TRBV6-1 and TRBJ2-7; 10 bases map to TRBD1. CDR1 and CDR2 from the germline V gene are MNHNS and SASEGT. After removal of 6 bases from V and 4 bases from J, the junction contained 3 bases not matched to a gene. CDR3 size: 13 residues. For the CDR3, the DNA is TGTGCCAGCAGGGGGGACAGGGGATACGAGCAGTACTTC. It translates to CASRGDRGYEQYF.

This clonotype appeared many times. The V call is TRBV2, the J call TRBJ2-7; 9 bases align to TRBD2. The CDR3 length is 14 residues. Germline CDR1 is SNHLY and CDR2 is FYNNEI. The V gene end was trimmed by 5 bases and the J gene end by 3 bases; junction bases not matched to a gene: 5. The CDR3 nucleotides read TGTGCCAGCAGTATAGCGGGAGAAGGCTACGAGCAGTACTTC. It translates to CASSIAGEGYEQYF.

The V and J genes are TRBV3-1 and TRBJ1-1, with D perhaps matching TRBD1 (5 bases). V lost 1 base and J 1 base, leaving 16 bases between the germline ends. This CDR3 has 17 amino acids. Germline assignment: CDR1 LGHDT and CDR2 YNNKEL (reference sequence). The CDR3 here is CASSQVSGAGGNTEAFF. DNA of the CDR3: TGTGCCAGCAGCCAAGTGTCCGGGGCGGGTGGGAACACTGAAGCTTTCTTT.

This clonotype was detected a few times. This chain links TRBV6-1 with TRBJ2-1; no clear D gene. The CDR3 runs 13 residues. V dropped 8 bases and J dropped 1 base, with 9 bases sitting between them. Germline CDR1 MNHNS, CDR2 SASEGT. The CDR3 nucleotides read TGTGCCAGCTTTGGGTTATCCTACAATGAGCAGTTCTTC. This codes for CASFGLSYNEQFF.

The chain carries TRBV20-1 and TRBJ1-2; 8 bases line up with TRBD1. The CDR3 runs 13 residues. V was pared by 3 bases and J by 4 bases, with 4 bases of the junction left unmatched. Germline V lookup: CDR1 DFQATT, CDR2 SNEGSKA (reference sequence). CDR3 sequence (DNA): TGCAGTGCTAGGACAGGGGTGACCTATGGCTACACCTTC. It codes for CSARTGVTYGYTF.

The chain links TRBV3-1 to TRBJ1-1; a possible D gene is TRBD1 (5 bases). The length of the CDR3 is 13 residues. Trimming cost V 0 bases and J 10 bases, with 12 bases left between them. CDR1 and CDR2 from the germline V gene are LGHDT and YNNKEL (reference sequence). The CDR3 coding sequence is TGTGCCAGCAGCCAAGATACTGGGGGAGCAGCTTTCTTT. It codes for CASSQDTGGAAFF.

This clonotype has at least ten counts. This sequence joins TRBV7-2 and TRBJ2-7; possible D gene TRBD1, 5 bases. Germline CDR1 is SGHTA and CDR2 is FQGNSA. Trimming shortened V by 0 bases and J by 1 base, and 7 bases separated the two germline ends. This CDR3 comprises 14 residues. This CDR3 reads CASSLAGVSYEQYF. For the CDR3, the DNA is TGTGCCAGCAGCTTAGCAGGGGTTTCCTACGAGCAGTACTTC.

The chain uses TRBV6-2 or TRBV6-3 and TRBJ2-7; 8 positions agree with TRBD2. Trimming removed 6 bases from V and 1 base from J; junction bases left unmatched: 5. CDR3 length: 14 amino acids. The V gene's germline CDR1 is MNHEY and CDR2 SVGEGT. CDR3 in amino acids: CASSTGTRSYEQYF. The CDR3 DNA follows: TGTGCCAGCAGCACCGGGACTAGATCCTACGAGCAGTACTTC.

The V call is TRBV6-6, the J call TRBJ1-1; TRBD1 might be the D (6 bases). In germline, CDR1 is MNHNY, CDR2 SVGAGI (reference sequence). The CDR3 is 14 amino acids. Trimming stripped 6 bases from V and 0 bases from J, with 11 bases between. The CDR3: CASSADSMNTEAFF. In DNA, the CDR3 is TGTGCCAGCAGCGCGGACAGTATGAACACTGAAGCTTTCTTT.

The chain links TRBV4-1 to TRBJ2-1; 11 bases agree with TRBD2. Trimming removed 3 bases from V and 4 bases from J; junction bases left unmatched: 8. Germline V CDR1 and CDR2: MGHRA, YSYEKL. CDR3 length: 17 residues. The CDR3 region has the DNA TGCGCCAGCAGCCACGAGTGGGGGACTAGCGGATACAATGAGCAGTTCTTC. It encodes CASSHEWGTSGYNEQFF.

This chain connects TRBV7-2 to TRBJ1-3, with D uncertain. The CDR3 runs to 15 residues. V lost 4 bases and J 4 bases, leaving 14 bases between the germline ends. CDR1 SGHTA and CDR2 FQGNSA come from the germline V gene. The CDR3: CASSSKALGGNTIYF. The CDR3 DNA sequence: TGTGCCAGCAGCTCGAAGGCCCTCGGAGGAAACACCATATATTTT.

CDR3 loop: CASSLGGSSLYNEQFF. Written as DNA, the CDR3 is TGTGCCAGCAGTTTGGGGGGAAGCAGCCTCTACAATGAGCAGTTCTTC. This rearrangement joins TRBV28 to TRBJ2-1; D might be TRBD2 (6 bases). The CDR3 runs 16 residues. V shed 3 bases and J shed 3 bases, with 15 bases lying between them. Germline V lookup: CDR1 MDHEN, CDR2 SYDVKM.

V gene TRBV7-9 combines with J gene TRBJ1-1, with D possibly being TRBD1 (6 bases). The ends were cut back, 0 bases at V and 2 bases at J, with 19 bases in the middle. CDR1 and CDR2 (germline): SEHNR, FQNEAQ (reference sequence). The CDR3 consists of 18 residues. Written as DNA, the CDR3 is TGTGCCAGCAGCTTAGCCCATTTTTACAGGGAGGGCAACACTGAAGCTTTCTTT. It specifies CASSLAHFYREGNTEAFF.

V is TRBV7-9 and J is TRBJ2-1, with 14 nucleotides matching TRBD2. This CDR3 has 17 residues. Germline V gene data show CDR1 as SEHNR and CDR2 as FQNEAQ (reference sequence). The V and J ends lost 1 base and 8 bases, in that order; junction bases with no gene match: 7. Here the CDR3 reads CASSLGFSGLAGDEQFF. The CDR3 DNA is TGTGCCAGCAGCTTAGGATTTTCGGGACTAGCGGGAGATGAGCAGTTCTTC.

The chain employs TRBV24-1 and TRBJ2-2, with 7 bases aligning to TRBD2. The CDR3 has 13 amino acids. Per the germline V gene, CDR1 is KGHDR and CDR2 is SFDVKD. V shed 3 bases and J 7 bases; nucleotides not matched to a gene: 1. The CDR3 loop is CATSDGTNGELFF. CDR3 sequence (DNA): TGTGCCACCAGTGATGGGACTAACGGGGAGCTGTTTTTT.